The T cell receptor (beta chain) under discussion was sequenced for a study of untreated major depressive disorder (dated by TCRdb to the late 2010s). Turning to the overall study: A cross-sectional case-control design was used to compare T cell phenotype and TCR repertoire between antidepressant-free major depressive disorder patients and individually matched non-depressed controls. The sequencing was a follow-up to the differences in Vbeta 5.1, Vbeta 11 and Vbeta 22 usage that flow cytometry had picked up across the whole cohort.

The study at large found these results: A comparatively small study sample was produced by the strict matching and exclusion criteria, and the generalizability of findings was thereby limited. For the sequencing comparisons, one-tailed planned tests were applied to only three Vbeta families that had been selected in advance. In every sequenced subject, the top five TRBV05-01 clones were all identified as private clones. In CD4+ T cells, sequencing confirmed that depressed patients used TRBV05-01 (Vbeta 5.1) more than controls did, with a one-tailed test giving p = 0.040. TRBV25-01 and TRBV02-01 usage followed the flow-cytometry pattern but did not reach statistical significance in the sequencing data.

The Qiagen DNeasy Blood and Tissue Kit was used to extract total genomic DNA from purified CD4+ T cells. Using immunoSEQ immunosequencing protocols, the TCRbeta CDR3 region, as defined by IMGT, was amplified and sequenced. The paper's processing steps were these. Preprocessing of raw sequence data for PCR and sequencing error correction was performed by the immunoSEQ service. The sequence data were imported into the immunoSEQ Analyzer and were further analyzed using VDJtools v1.0.7. The paired Wilcoxon signed-rank test was used to test differences between patients and controls. Sourced from immuneACCESS, this table was stored by TCRdb with only in-frame sequences that have V and J called. A share of the clones is absent; for the studies checked, an unresolved V gene accounts for under half, and the remainder has no known explanation. The DNA was the basis for D and trimming; V, J and clone size are from that table. Here the sample has tens of thousands of clones; about 89% occur a single time. Clones ranked in the top ten supply 5.1% of the sample.

CDR1 is given as SEHNR and CDR2 as FQNEAQ, both from the germline V gene (reference sequence). The CDR3 covers 14 residues, taking in both the cysteine and the phenylalanine. The retained sequence is limited to the CDR3, 42 bases, with the frame set at the first base. The V and J ends are trimmed by 2 bases and 7 bases, leaving 9 bases between them. Of note for this clone: Its antigen remains unidentified. No per-base quality is available; no much larger clone lies one base away.

For sex, age, current smoking status and body mass index, every depressed patient had a pairwise-matched non-depressed control. All participants were of European descent. Controls had no mood disorder either currently or in their lifetime and had a Quick Inventory of Depressive Symptoms-Self Report score of 5 or lower. Major medical conditions, Axis I/II comorbidities, regular medication or illicit drug use, and drinking over 100 g alcohol a week were all grounds for excluding any participant. Roughly 28 ml of peripheral blood was collected from each participant into EDTA tubes. Thawed PBMCs underwent magnetic negative selection with the BD IMag Human CD4 T Lymphocyte Enrichment Set to purify CD4+ T cells. The CD4+ enrichment method typically yielded around 95% purity as confirmed by flow cytometry. A subgroup of about 5 case-control pairs, chosen blind to chemokine receptor expression and flow-cytometric repertoire skewing results, underwent TCRbeta sequencing. All blood samples were drawn in the morning at 8:00 a.m., and PBMCs were separated by Ficoll-Hypaque gradient centrifugation. PBMCs were cryopreserved by gradual cooling to -80°C and stored in liquid nitrogen until assayed.

The receptor was isolated from a woman under 40 in good health. This chain joins TRBV7-9 to TRBJ1-6; confidence is insufficient to name the D gene. Sequenced: CD4+ T cells from PBMCs. The CDR3 in this case is CASSLSTANSPLHF. The DNA reads TGTGCCAGCAGCTTAAGCACAGCGAATTCACCCCTCCACTTT.